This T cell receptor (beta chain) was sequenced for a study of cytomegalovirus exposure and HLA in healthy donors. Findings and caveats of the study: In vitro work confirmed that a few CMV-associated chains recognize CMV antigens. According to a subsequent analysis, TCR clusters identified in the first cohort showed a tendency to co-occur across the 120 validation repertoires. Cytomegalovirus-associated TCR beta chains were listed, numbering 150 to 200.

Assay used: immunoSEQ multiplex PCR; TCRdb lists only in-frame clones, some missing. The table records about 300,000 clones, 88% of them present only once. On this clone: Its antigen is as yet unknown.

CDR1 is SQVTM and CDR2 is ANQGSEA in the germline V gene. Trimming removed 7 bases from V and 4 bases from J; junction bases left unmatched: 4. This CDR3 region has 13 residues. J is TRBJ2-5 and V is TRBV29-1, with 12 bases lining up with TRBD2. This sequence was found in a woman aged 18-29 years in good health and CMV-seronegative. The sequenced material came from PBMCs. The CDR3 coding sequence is TGCAGCGCCCGACTAGCGGGAGTAGAGACCCAGTACTTC. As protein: CSARLAGVETQYF.